The 24 T cell receptor beta chains listed next were all sequenced from one sample in a study of T cell responses to AZD1222 COVID-19 vaccine. Assay: immunoSEQ multiplex PCR; the TCRdb copy retains only in-frame clones and omits some. The sample has about 160,000 clones, 88% seen once. The starting material was peripheral blood, obtained 28 days after the second AZD1222 dose. These TCRs come from an adult who received the AZD1222 COVID-19 vaccine.

The rearrangement uses TRBV6-1 and TRBJ2-1, with D possibly being TRBD2 (6 bases). Germline CDR1 and CDR2: MNHNS and SASEGT. Trimming pared 3 bases from V and 8 bases from J, leaving 8 bases between. The CDR3 is made up of 12 amino acids. The CDR3 DNA follows: TGTGCCAGCAGTGACGGAGGGGATGAGCAGTTCTTC. Protein: CASSDGGDEQFF.

The chain links TRBV11-2 to TRBJ1-2; tentative D call: TRBD1 (5 bases). The CDR3 has 15 residues. The V gene's germline CDR1 is SGHAT and CDR2 FQNNGV. Trimming pared 5 bases from V and 7 bases from J, leaving 20 bases between. The CDR3 region is CASSRAAGPGGGYTF. For the CDR3, the DNA is TGTGCCAGCAGCAGGGCGGCGGGGCCAGGAGGTGGCTACACCTTC.

CDR3 protein: CASSDGLGPPEAFF. DNA of the CDR3: TGCGCCAGCAGCGACGGACTGGGGCCACCTGAAGCTTTCTTT. The genes are TRBV4-1 and TRBJ1-1, with a possible D match to TRBD1 (5 bases). The length of the CDR3 is 14 residues. Trimming stripped 5 bases from V and 6 bases from J, with 16 bases between. Germline values: CDR1 MGHRA, CDR2 YSYEKL.

This rearrangement joins TRBV6-1 to TRBJ1-3, with unresolved D. The CDR3 is 15 residues long. V shed 8 bases and J shed 0 bases, with 14 bases lying between them. In germline, CDR1 is MNHNS, CDR2 SASEGT. CDR3 region: CASASGGSSGNTIYF. CDR3 in DNA: TGTGCCAGCGCCTCCGGAGGGAGCTCTGGAAACACCATATATTTT.

This chain links TRBV6-5 with TRBJ1-1; TRBD1 agrees at 7 bases. The germline V gene encodes CDR1 MNHEY and CDR2 SVGAGI. V shed 6 bases and J 2 bases; nucleotides not matched to a gene: 9. CDR3 size: 15 residues. CDR3 sequence reads: CASSINRDSNTEAFF. For the CDR3, the DNA is TGTGCCAGCAGCATAAATCGGGACAGCAACACTGAAGCTTTCTTT.

The chain recombines TRBV7-9 with TRBJ2-4, with 7 positions matching TRBD2. Germline V gene lookup returns CDR1 SEHNR and CDR2 FQNEAQ (reference sequence). This CDR3 has 15 amino acids. V gave up 5 bases and J gave up 6 bases; unmatched junction bases: 10. The CDR3 DNA reads as TGTGCCAGCAGCCCCCCCGGGGACTACGGAAACATTCAGTACTTC. Its translation: CASSPPGDYGNIQYF.

This chain joins TRBV7-8 and TRBJ2-5; no clear D. V was trimmed by 6 bases and J by 7 bases, leaving 12 bases between them. The CDR3 loop spans 12 amino acids. CDR1 is SGHVS and CDR2 is FQNEAQ in the germline V gene. The CDR3 bases are TGTGCCAGCAGACCAATCAAGGGGACCCAGTACTTC. It translates to CASRPIKGTQYF. Full variable domain (remainder filled in from reference TRBV7-8 and TRBJ2-5): GAGVSQSPRYKVAKRGQDVALRCDPISGHVSLFWYQQALGQGPEFLTYFQNEAQLDKSGLPSDRFFAERPEGSVSTLKIQRTQQEDSAVYLCASRPIKGTQYFGPGTRLLVL.

The chain is built from TRBV5-1 and TRBJ2-5, with D perhaps matching TRBD2 (6 bases). CDR1 and CDR2 from the germline V gene are SGHRS and YFSETQ. The V end lost 4 bases, the J end lost 5 bases, and 18 bases lay between the germline ends. The CDR3 covers 15 residues. The CDR3 coding sequence is TGCGCCAGCAGCCAGGGCCCTGGAGGGACGGAGACCCAGTACTTC. Residues: CASSQGPGGTETQYF. The entire variable domain, with the rest obtained from reference TRBV5-1 and TRBJ2-5, is as follows: KAGVTQTPRYLIKTRGQQVTLSCSPISGHRSVSWYQQTPGQGLQFLFEYFSETQRNKGNFPGRFSGRQFSNSRSEMNVSTLELGDSALYLCASSQGPGGTETQYFGPGTRLLVL.

The rearrangement links TRBV6-2 or TRBV6-3 to TRBJ2-3; D is unclear. Trimming shortened V by 6 bases and J by 1 base, and 5 bases separated the two germline ends. Germline assignment: CDR1 MNHEY and CDR2 SVGEGT. This CDR3 spans 12 amino acids. The CDR3 loop is CASSSRTDTQYF. For the CDR3, the DNA is TGTGCCAGCAGCTCCCGCACAGATACGCAGTATTTT.

The chain uses TRBV12-3 or TRBV12-4 and TRBJ1-1; no firm D call. The CDR3 sequence is 13 residues long. V was clipped by 5 bases and J by 1 base, with 8 bases between them. The CDR3 region has the DNA TGTGCCAGCAGTCCTCCAGCGAACACTGAAGCTTTCTTT. Translating it yields CASSPPANTEAFF.

The chain couples TRBV11-3 to TRBJ2-3, with D unresolved. Germline CDR1 reads SGHNT; CDR2 reads YENEEA. This CDR3 has 12 residues. V was trimmed by 4 bases and J by 10 bases, leaving 12 bases between them. This chain's CDR3 is CASSSPGTSQYF. CDR3 sequence (DNA): TGTGCCAGCAGCTCACCAGGCACCTCGCAGTATTTT.

The chain recombines TRBV19 with TRBJ2-1; TRBD1 aligns across 7 bases. The CDR3 runs to 13 residues. The V gene's germline CDR1 is LNHDA and CDR2 SQIVND (reference sequence). With V trimmed by 7 bases and J by 10 bases, 10 bases remained unmatched. CDR3 amino acids: CASKTVGGAEQFF. For the CDR3, the DNA is TGTGCCAGTAAAACGGTAGGGGGCGCGGAGCAGTTCTTC.

The chain recombines TRBV18 with TRBJ2-7; 8 bases are shared with TRBD1. This CDR3 spans 15 amino acids. The germline gives CDR1 KGHSH, CDR2 LQKENI. V dropped 2 bases and J dropped 4; count of bases not matched to a gene: 7. CDR3 sequence reads: CASSPAGGFLYEQYF. In DNA form, the CDR3 reads TGTGCCAGCTCACCAGCAGGGGGCTTTCTGTACGAGCAGTACTTC.

The chain recombines TRBV5-6 with TRBJ2-7; D possibly uses TRBD1 or TRBD2 (5 bases each). The CDR3 covers 15 residues. V was cut by 0 bases and J by 2 bases, with 12 bases left in between. Germline CDR1 and CDR2: SGHDT and YYEEEE. DNA for the CDR3: TGTGCCAGCAGCTTGGTTGGAGAGGGACCCTACGAGCAGTACTTC. This encodes CASSLVGEGPYEQYF.

The genes are TRBV5-1 and TRBJ1-3; D remains unclear. V lost 0 bases to trimming and J lost 0 bases, with 13 bases between them. Looked up from germline, CDR1 is SGHRS and CDR2 is YFSETQ. The CDR3 totals 17 residues. The CDR3 here is CASSLGGSRTSGNTIYF. CDR3 bases: TGCGCCAGCAGCTTGGGAGGCAGCAGAACCTCTGGAAACACCATATATTTT. Full variable domain (rest looked up from reference TRBV5-1 and TRBJ1-3): KAGVTQTPRYLIKTRGQQVTLSCSPISGHRSVSWYQQTPGQGLQFLFEYFSETQRNKGNFPGRFSGRQFSNSRSEMNVSTLELGDSALYLCASSLGGSRTSGNTIYFGEGSWLTVV.

The chain employs TRBV10-2 and TRBJ2-7; D tentatively fits TRBD1 or TRBD2 (6 bases each). Between the trimmed V and J ends, which lost 2 bases and 4 bases, there was a span of 12 bases. Per germline, CDR1 WSHSY and CDR2 SAAADI. The CDR3 extends over 14 amino acids. The CDR3 protein is CASSEPRGTYEQYF. Here the CDR3 DNA reads TGCGCCAGCAGTGAGCCCCGGGGGACATACGAGCAGTACTTC.

This clone was recorded once. This chain connects TRBV30 to TRBJ2-1; TRBD1 aligns across 7 bases. The CDR3 is 14 amino acids. CDR1 is GTSNPN, CDR2 SVGIG, per germline (reference sequence). V lost 8 bases, J lost 6 bases, and 13 bases stayed unmatched. The CDR3 DNA reads as TGTGCCCGTTCAGGGCCCGGGACAGTCAATGAGCAGTTCTTC. Encoded protein: CARSGPGTVNEQFF.

The chain uses TRBV7-8 and TRBJ1-6; the D is unclear. Germline CDR1 reads SGHVS; CDR2 reads FQNEAQ. The CDR3 runs 12 residues. V shed 5 bases and J shed 10 bases, with 9 bases lying between them. CDR3: CASSQPFSPLHF. CDR3 coding DNA: TGTGCCAGCAGCCAGCCCTTCTCACCCCTCCACTTT.

This clone has just a few counts. The chain employs TRBV2 and TRBJ1-1, with 7 positions matching TRBD1. Germline V gives CDR1 SNHLY, CDR2 FYNNEI. V dropped 8 bases and J dropped 9; count of bases not matched to a gene: 6. The CDR3 length is 11 residues. CDR3 nucleotide sequence: TGTGCCAGCCAGAGGGACAGACAAGCTTTCTTT. It is translated as CASQRDRQAFF.

The CDR3 bases are TGTGCCAGCAGCCCCCCTGGGTTTAGCCGCCTAGACACAGATACGCAGTATTTT. Protein sequence: CASSPPGFSRLDTDTQYF. V gene TRBV7-9 combines with J gene TRBJ2-3; no clear D gene. The CDR3 is 18 amino acids. From germline, CDR1 is SEHNR and CDR2 FQNEAQ (reference sequence). V lost 5 bases to trimming and J lost 2 bases, with 23 bases between them.

The rearrangement uses TRBV4-3 and TRBJ2-7, with 8 bases fitting TRBD1. The trim removed 3 bases at V and 4 bases at J, leaving 2 bases unmatched. The germline CDR1 and CDR2 sequences are LGHNA and YSLEER. The CDR3 loop spans 13 amino acids. CDR3 in DNA: TGCGCCAGCAGCCAGGACAGGGCGTACGAGCAGTACTTC. This encodes CASSQDRAYEQYF.

The chain joins TRBV27 to TRBJ2-7; possible D gene TRBD1, 6 bases. V shed 6 bases and J shed 3 bases, with 12 bases lying between them. Germline CDR1 MNHEY, CDR2 SMNVEV (reference sequence). The CDR3 has 13 amino acids. The CDR3, as DNA: TGTGCCAGCAGGCCGACAGGTTACTACGAGCAGTACTTC. Its translation is CASRPTGYYEQYF.

This rearrangement joins TRBV28 to TRBJ1-5; 9 nucleotides agree with TRBD1. Germline CDR1 reads MDHEN; CDR2 reads SYDVKM. This CDR3 is 14 amino acids long. Trimming at V came to 6 bases and at J to 6 bases, leaving 6 bases not matched to a gene. Here the CDR3 DNA reads TGTGCCAGCAGAGGACAGGGGCCGGCTCAGCCCCAGCATTTT. This encodes CASRGQGPAQPQHF. Variable domain in full (rest from reference TRBV28 and TRBJ1-5): DVKVTQSSRYLVKRTGEKVFLECVQDMDHENMFWYRQDPGLGLRLIYFSYDVKMKEKGDIPEGYSVSREKKERFSLILESASTNQTSMYLCASRGQGPAQPQHFGDGTRLSIL.

The chain recombines TRBV18 with TRBJ2-7; 7 bases map to TRBD2. With V trimmed by 9 bases and J by 3 bases, 5 bases remained unmatched. CDR1 and CDR2 (germline): KGHSH, LQKENI. This CDR3 has 12 amino acids. The DNA of the CDR3 is TGTGCCAGTGCGGGGGAGCACTACGAGCAGTACTTC. It yields the protein CASAGEHYEQYF.